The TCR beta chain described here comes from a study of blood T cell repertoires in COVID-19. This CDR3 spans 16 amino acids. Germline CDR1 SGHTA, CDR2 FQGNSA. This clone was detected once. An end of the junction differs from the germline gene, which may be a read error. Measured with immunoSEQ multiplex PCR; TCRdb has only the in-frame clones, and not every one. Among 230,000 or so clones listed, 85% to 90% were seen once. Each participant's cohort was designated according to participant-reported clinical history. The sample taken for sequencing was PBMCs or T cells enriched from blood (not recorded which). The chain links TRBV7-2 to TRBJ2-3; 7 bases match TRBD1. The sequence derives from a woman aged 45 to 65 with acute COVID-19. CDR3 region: CASSFQPGTATDTQYF. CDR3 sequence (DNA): TGTGCCAGTAGCTTCCAGCCCGGGACAGCCACAGATACGCAGTATTTT. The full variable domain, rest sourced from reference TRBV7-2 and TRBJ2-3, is GAGVSQSPSNKVTEKGKDVELRCDPISGHTALYWYRQSLGQGLEFLIYFQGNSAPDKSGLPSDRFSAERTGGSVSTLTIQRTQQEDSAVYLCASSFQPGTATDTQYFGPGTRLTVL.